The 4 T cell receptor beta chains in this list originate from one sample, sequenced in a study of blood T cell repertoires in COVID-19. Clones were sequenced by immunoSEQ multiplex PCR, and TCRdb holds only the in-frame ones, with some missing. The table includes approximately 230,000 clones, 87% detected once. The sample was peripheral blood. These receptors were obtained from a man aged 18 to 29 with active or convalescent COVID-19.

This chain links TRBV19 with TRBJ2-1, with 8 bases fitting TRBD2. The CDR3 is made up of 15 amino acids. CDR1 is LNHDA and CDR2 is SQIVND in the germline V gene (reference sequence). After removal of 4 bases from V and 9 bases from J, the junction contained 11 bases not matched to a gene. In DNA form, the CDR3 reads TGTGCCAGTAGTAGGCGACTAGCGCTAAGGGTTGAGCAGTTCTTC. Translating gives CASSRRLALRVEQFF. Supplemented by reference TRBV19 and TRBJ2-1, the full variable domain reads DGGITQSPKYLFRKEGQNVTLSCEQNLNHDAMYWYRQDPGQGLRLIYYSQIVNDFQKGDIAEGYSVSREKKESFPLTVTSAQKNPTAFYLCASSRRLALRVEQFFGPGTRLTVL.

The V gene is TRBV29-1, the J gene TRBJ1-2, with TRBD1 matching over 10 bases. V lost 3 bases and J lost 2; bases outside the gene matches: 3. This CDR3 is built from 14 residues. The germline V gene has CDR1 SQVTM and CDR2 ANQGSEA. DNA for the CDR3: TGCAGCGTTGAGGACAGGGGGGACAACTATGGCTACACCTTC. Protein sequence: CSVEDRGDNYGYTF.

In its sample, this clone was seen once. This chain links TRBV6-6 with TRBJ2-7, with D maybe TRBD1 (6 bases). This CDR3 is built from 12 residues. V lost 6 bases to trimming and J lost 4 bases, with 10 bases between them. Germline CDR1 is MNHNY and CDR2 is SVGAGI (reference sequence). DNA of the CDR3: TGTGCCAGCAGGCCGACAGGTTACGAGCAGTACTTC. The encoded protein is CASRPTGYEQYF.

The chain combines TRBV5-4 with TRBJ2-7; a possible D gene is TRBD2 (5 bases). This CDR3 has 15 residues. Germline CDR1 reads SGHNT; CDR2 reads YYREEE (reference sequence). V lost 0 bases and J 6 bases, leaving 16 bases between the germline ends. CDR3 bases: TGTGCCAGCAGCTTGGTACAGAGGGTTTCCGGCGAGCAGTACTTC. This translates into CASSLVQRVSGEQYF.